The 7 T cell receptor beta chains reported below all come from one sample, sequenced in a study of blood T cell repertoires in COVID-19. Sequencing was performed with immunoSEQ multiplex PCR; in TCRdb, only in-frame clones are kept and a portion is missing. This sample has approximately 190,000 clones; about four fifths occur once, and the top ten carry around 5.5%. The sample was peripheral blood. The receptor source for this set is a woman in her sixties or seventies with active or convalescent COVID-19.

This chain joins TRBV18 and TRBJ2-7, with D possibly being TRBD2 (5 bases). V lost 3 bases to trimming and J lost 3 bases, with 12 bases between them. The germline CDR1 and CDR2 sequences are KGHSH and LQKENI. The CDR3 length is 14 residues. The DNA for the CDR3 is TGTGCCAGCTCACCGGTTCCGGGGATCTACGAGCAGTACTTC. Translated: CASSPVPGIYEQYF.

This chain connects TRBV6-6 to TRBJ1-4; 9 bases align to TRBD1. The trim removed 5 bases at V and 8 bases at J, leaving 6 bases unmatched. Per germline, CDR1 MNHNY and CDR2 SVGAGI (reference sequence). This CDR3 has 14 residues. CDR3: CASSPTGGREKLFF. Here the CDR3 DNA reads TGTGCCAGCAGTCCGACAGGGGGACGGGAAAAACTGTTTTTT.

The gene calls are TRBV5-1 and TRBJ1-6; 9 bases match TRBD1. V shed 4 bases, J shed 3 bases, and the junction held 2 bases outside the gene matches. CDR1 SGHRS and CDR2 YFSETQ come from the germline V gene. CDR3 size: 15 residues. The CDR3 sequence is CASSGQGNYNSPLHF. The DNA of the CDR3 is TGCGCCAGCAGCGGACAGGGGAACTATAATTCACCCCTCCACTTT.

The rearrangement uses TRBV5-4 and TRBJ2-2; D uncertain. The germline gives CDR1 SGHNT, CDR2 YYREEE (reference sequence). Deletions cut 0 bases from V and 6 bases from J, with 6 bases between. CDR3 length: 13 residues. CDR3 nucleotides: TGTGCCAGCAGCTTGGATGGAGCCGGGGAGCTGTTTTTT. As protein: CASSLDGAGELFF.

The chain couples TRBV5-4 to TRBJ2-5, with 11 bases lining up with TRBD2. Germline loops: CDR1 SGHNT, CDR2 YYREEE (reference sequence). The CDR3 runs 15 residues. V trimming: 3 bases; J trimming: 5 bases; junction bases outside the gene matches: 6. The CDR3 sequence is CASSSLAGVLETQYF. The CDR3 DNA reads as TGTGCCAGCAGCTCACTAGCGGGAGTATTGGAGACCCAGTACTTC.

This clone occurred once. J is TRBJ1-1 and V is TRBV19; D is unclear. The CDR3 is 14 amino acids. CDR1 is LNHDA and CDR2 is SQIVND in the germline V gene (reference sequence). Trimming left V 8 bases short and J 3 bases short, with 16 bases between. CDR3 sequence: CASRRDQVDTEAFF. The DNA of the CDR3 is TGTGCCAGTCGTAGAGATCAGGTAGACACTGAAGCTTTCTTT.

The chain uses TRBV6-5 and TRBJ2-5; D is ambiguous. Germline CDR1 is MNHEY and CDR2 is SVGAGI. The CDR3 has 15 amino acids. Trimming stripped 7 bases from V and 7 bases from J, with 22 bases between. The CDR3 spells CASTLGSGSLVTQYF. In nucleotides, the CDR3 is TGTGCCAGCACCCTAGGATCGGGTAGCTTGGTGACCCAGTACTTC.